The 16 T cell receptor beta chains in this list originate from one sample, sequenced in a study of shared clonotypes between healthy human individuals. Data came from immunoSEQ multiplex PCR; TCRdb stores just in-frame clones and leaves some out. The sample includes more than 1.2 million clones, roughly 98.5% of them seen just once. The sequenced material came from naive CD4+ T cells sorted from blood. Subset noted: CD45RA+ positively selected. These TCRs come from a young man in good health.

This chain connects TRBV7-2 to TRBJ2-3, with D maybe TRBD2 (5 bases). The germline gives CDR1 SGHTA, CDR2 FQGNSA. Trimming took 5 bases from V and 0 from J, leaving 24 bases between them. The CDR3 sequence is 19 residues long. The CDR3 region is CASSRGGGKSFPSTDTQYF. Written as DNA, the CDR3 is TGTGCCAGCAGCCGCGGAGGAGGAAAATCTTTTCCTAGCACAGATACGCAGTATTTT. Together with reference TRBV7-2 and TRBJ2-3, the CDR3 gives the full variable domain: GAGVSQSPSNKVTEKGKDVELRCDPISGHTALYWYRQSLGQGLEFLIYFQGNSAPDKSGLPSDRFSAERTGGSVSTLTIQRTQQEDSAVYLCASSRGGGKSFPSTDTQYFGPGTRLTVL.

In DNA form, the CDR3 reads TGTGCCATCAGGGCCCGGGAGGGCACTGAAGCTTTCTTT. Translation: CAIRAREGTEAFF. The chain couples TRBV10-3 to TRBJ1-1; D ambiguous. This CDR3 region has 13 residues. Germline loops: CDR1 ENHRY, CDR2 SYGVKD. The ends were cut back, 6 bases at V and 4 bases at J, with 12 bases in the middle.

The chain recombines TRBV29-1 with TRBJ2-7; D is ambiguous. This CDR3 has 14 residues. Germline CDR1 is SQVTM and CDR2 is ANQGSEA. Trimming took 4 bases from V and 4 from J, leaving 17 bases between them. Here the CDR3 DNA reads TGCAGCGTTGCGTTTGTGGACGAGAGGTACGAGCAGTACTTC. Translation gives CSVAFVDERYEQYF.

The V call is TRBV28, the J call TRBJ1-1; 7 bases align to TRBD1. The CDR3 loop spans 13 amino acids. Germline V gives CDR1 MDHEN, CDR2 SYDVKM. Trimming removed 6 bases from V and 4 bases from J; junction bases left unmatched: 5. The CDR3 region has the DNA TGTGCCAGCAGGACACAGGGGACCACTGAAGCTTTCTTT. This translates into CASRTQGTTEAFF.

The chain recombines TRBV6-5 with TRBJ2-3; D gene unclear. Germline assignment: CDR1 MNHEY and CDR2 SVGAGI. The CDR3 totals 14 residues. The V end was cut by 5 bases, the J end by 6 bases, with 15 bases between. Written as DNA, the CDR3 is TGTGCCAGCAGTCCTCGGATGACGTCTGATACGCAGTATTTT. Translation gives CASSPRMTSDTQYF.

CDR3 amino acids: CASSRIQENTEAFF. CDR3 nucleotides: TGTGCCAGCAGCAGAATCCAAGAGAACACTGAAGCTTTCTTT. The V and J genes are TRBV5-4 and TRBJ1-1; D ambiguous. V dropped 4 bases and J dropped 1 base, with 11 bases sitting between them. Germline CDR1 is SGHNT and CDR2 is YYREEE (reference sequence). The CDR3 is 14 residues long.

The rearrangement uses TRBV10-2 and TRBJ2-3; maybe TRBD1 (5 bases). Trimming took off 4 bases at V and 0 bases at J, with 11 bases between the two ends. The CDR3 length is 15 residues. CDR1 and CDR2 (germline): WSHSY, SAAADI. The CDR3 coding sequence is TGCGCCAGCAGTGCAGGGCCCCCTAGCACAGATACGCAGTATTTT. Translating it yields CASSAGPPSTDTQYF.

The chain has TRBV11-2 and TRBJ2-3, with D maybe TRBD2 (6 bases). There are 17 residues in the CDR3. V lost 3 bases and J lost 1, with 17 bases in between. Germline V gene data show CDR1 as SGHAT and CDR2 as FQNNGV. Written as DNA, the CDR3 is TGTGCCAGCAGCTTGTCTTTCGGGAGAGGGGGCACAGATACGCAGTATTTT. Its protein product is CASSLSFGRGGTDTQYF.

The chain has TRBV4-1 and TRBJ2-2; D is possibly TRBD1 (8 bases). V lost 3 bases and J lost 0, with 14 bases in between. CDR1 is MGHRA and CDR2 is YSYEKL in the germline V gene. CDR3 length: 17 residues. The CDR3 sequence: CASSQGGTGANTGELFF. DNA for the CDR3: TGCGCCAGCAGCCAGGGAGGGACAGGCGCGAACACCGGGGAGCTGTTTTTT.

This chain links TRBV14 with TRBJ2-7; TRBD2 aligns across 10 bases. CDR1 and CDR2 (germline): SGHDN, FVKESK. CDR3 length equals 15 residues. Trimming at V came to 4 bases and at J to 0 bases, leaving 3 bases not matched to a gene. The CDR3 DNA reads TGTGCCAGCAGCCCACTAGCGGGATACTCCTACGAGCAGTACTTC. Its protein is CASSPLAGYSYEQYF.

This CDR3 is CAISERFTSGPAISGANVLTF. The DNA for the CDR3 is TGTGCCATCAGTGAGCGTTTCACTAGCGGCCCAGCCATCTCTGGGGCCAACGTCCTGACTTTC. J is TRBJ2-6 and V is TRBV10-3, with 8 positions matching TRBD2. Germline CDR1 is ENHRY and CDR2 is SYGVKD. The V gene end was trimmed by 2 bases and the J gene end by 0 bases; junction bases not matched to a gene: 15. The CDR3 covers 21 residues.

CDR3 in amino acids: CASSLDRKNIQYF. The DNA of the CDR3 is TGTGCCAGCAGTTTAGATAGGAAAAACATTCAGTACTTC. The V and J genes are TRBV27 and TRBJ2-4; D unclear. Trimming took off 2 bases at V and 4 bases at J, with 6 bases between the two ends. The CDR3 totals 13 residues. Germline CDR1 MNHEY, CDR2 SMNVEV (reference sequence).

The genes are TRBV29-1 and TRBJ1-2, with 8 bases matching TRBD1. Germline V gene data show CDR1 as SQVTM and CDR2 as ANQGSEA. The CDR3 sequence is 14 residues long. With 4 bases clipped from V and 7 bases from J, the junction kept 11 bases outside the gene matches. The CDR3 is CSVGSGQGPSGYTF. The CDR3 nucleotides are TGCAGCGTTGGAAGTGGACAGGGCCCTTCTGGCTACACCTTC. Combining the CDR3 with reference TRBV29-1 and TRBJ1-2 gives the whole variable domain SAVISQKPSRDICQRGTSLTIQCQVDSQVTMMFWYRQQPGQSLTLIATANQGSEATYESGFVIDKFPISRPNLTFSTLTVSNMSPEDSSIYLCSVGSGQGPSGYTFGSGTRLTVV.

The chain has TRBV6-5 and TRBJ1-4, with 8 bases fitting TRBD1. This CDR3 has 13 amino acids. V trimming: 6 bases; J trimming: 15 bases; junction bases outside the gene matches: 12. The germline CDR1 and CDR2 sequences are MNHEY and SVGAGI. CDR3 amino acids: CASSNRQGFMVFF. The CDR3 DNA is TGTGCCAGCAGCAATCGACAGGGGTTTATGGTGTTTTTT.

The chain combines TRBV7-9 with TRBJ1-4; the match to TRBD1 covers 7 bases. V was pared by 1 base and J by 4 bases, with 3 bases of the junction left unmatched. Germline V gene lookup returns CDR1 SEHNR and CDR2 FQNEAQ (reference sequence). CDR3 length: 15 residues. DNA for the CDR3: TGTGCCAGCAGCTTAGGTGGGGACAGTAATGAAAAACTGTTTTTT. This gives the protein CASSLGGDSNEKLFF.

Here the CDR3 DNA reads TGTGCCAGTGACCGCATCGGACCCACAACACTTCAGCCCCAGCATTTT. Its translation is CASDRIGPTTLQPQHF. The chain joins TRBV19 to TRBJ1-5, with D unclear. CDR1 and CDR2 (germline): LNHDA, SQIVND (reference sequence). V shed 8 bases and J shed 6 bases, with 23 bases lying between them. The CDR3 is 16 amino acids.